This T cell receptor (beta chain) was identified in a study of blood T cells in healthy people across ages. The table lists this clonotype with a few counts. Its antigen is still unknown. The CDR3 has 15 amino acids. In germline, CDR1 is SGHRS, CDR2 YFSETQ. The V gene lost 2 bases and the J gene lost 1 base, with 11 bases spanning the gap. For the second PCR, which ran for about 6 to 11 cycles, a sample-barcoded 5' primer and a J-beta primer mix were used. TCRdb processed the 5' RACE reads anew with MiXCR; each CDR3 protein has one entry. The sample holds around 1.7 million distinct CDR3 sequences; about 30% are singletons and the top ten take more than 6%. Study-level findings and limits: Older individuals had lower TCR beta diversity per million T cells (the decline was roughly linear).

Isolation per sample recovered at least 6 million PBMCs. A minimum of 5.5 micrograms of total RNA was extracted per sample. The J gene is TRBJ2-3, the V gene TRBV5-1, with D perhaps matching TRBD1 (5 bases). Sequenced input: blood. The clonotype comes from a woman in her 30s in good health. Here the CDR3 reads CASSFQGIGTDTQYF. The DNA for the CDR3 is TGCGCCAGCAGCTTCCAGGGAATCGGCACAGATACGCAGTATTTT.